This T cell receptor beta chain was documented in a study of T-cell memory formation after mild COVID-19 (dated by TCRdb to the early 2020s). Looking at the study overall: TCR sequence clusters from the two donors were found to be largely donor specific. Two young, previously healthy adult volunteers made up the cohort, one male and one female. Longitudinal TCRalpha and TCRbeta repertoire sequencing tracked T-cell clones expanding and contracting after mild COVID-19 in two donors. Results and caveats for the whole study, not just this receptor: The second-wave clones that peaked on day 37 were not confirmed to be SARS-CoV-2 specific. Only a couple of mild cases were covered in the study, and larger cohorts including severe cases with pre-infection samples were considered necessary. From day 15 to 85, contracting clones showed balanced CD4/CD8 phenotypes, whereas a second wave of clones that expanded from day 15 to 37 leaned towards CD4+. Contracting CD4+ clones were found mainly in CM and EM memory subsets, while CD8+ clones were enriched in EMRA. Some responding clones were detected in pre-infection memory, which suggested that pre-existing cross-reactive memory T cells had joined the SARS-CoV-2 response.

Reads for this sample came from an Illumina NovaSeq 6000. TCRalpha and TCRbeta cDNA libraries were constructed by 5'RACE with constant-segment primers, with sample barcodes and unique molecular identifiers being introduced. Trizol reagent was used to extract RNA from every sample. Libraries were amplified in two PCR steps, with a second sample barcode and Illumina TruSeq adapters added in the second step. The libraries were sequenced on an Illumina NovaSeq using 2 x 150 bp paired-end reads. From the authors' description of their analysis: With migec v1.2.7, reads were demultiplexed and then collapsed into UMI-guided consensus sequences. With mixcr v2.1.11, UMI consensuses were aligned to TRA and TRB V and J templates and assembled into clonotypes. Clonotypes were classified as expanded or contracted when called significant by both edgeR and NoisET, with noise models trained on biological replicates. For edgeR calls, a false discovery rate-adjusted p below 0.01 and a log2 fold-change threshold of 1 were applied. As an exploratory analysis of dynamics, max-normalized trajectories of the 1000 most abundant clonotypes were examined with PCA combined with hierarchical clustering. Separately sequenced CD4+ and CD8+ repertoires were used to assign the CD4 or CD8 phenotype of responding clones. Starting from the raw public reads, TCRdb applied fastp trimming at Q25, assembled clones with MiXCR and retained in-frame beta chains. Rows with one shared CDR3 protein collapse into an entry with the most common genes and DNA. The V and J calls come from TCRdb's annotation, not from the publication. This sample gives fewer than 400,000 distinct CDR3 sequences in total; over 10% of them show up just once. Roughly 23% of the sample is held by the ten biggest clonotypes.

Ficoll-Paque density gradient centrifugation was the method used to isolate PBMCs. This clonotype was observed many times. The target of this receptor is not known. Base qualities are not provided; no much larger clone lies one nucleotide away. V sheds 3 bases and J sheds 11 bases, leaving 16 bases between their ends. The germline V gene (reference sequence) gives CDR1 as SEHNR and CDR2 as FQNEAQ. The CDR3 runs 13 amino acids, cysteine and phenylalanine included. Only CDR3 DNA is held: 39 bases, read in frame from base 1. This TCR was recovered from a man aged 18 to 30 who had mild COVID-19 (a few samples of this study predate the infection). The sample titles of this study are shuffled in the database, so cell type and time point are left out; the donor was told from shared clones. The V gene is TRBV7-9 and the J gene is TRBJ1-1; the D gene remains uncertain. The source material was PBMCs or a T cell subset sorted from them (not recorded which). The DNA sequence is as follows: TGTGCCAGCAGCTTCAGAGCACGTACCGCCGCTTTCTTT. The resulting protein is CASSFRARTAAFF.